This entry features one T cell receptor (beta chain) sequence. Its antigen is undetermined. TCRdb independently ran MiXCR on the 5' RACE reads; one entry per CDR3 protein. The sample shows more than 45,000 distinct CDR3 sequences, more than 25% of them seen only once. Whole-study findings and limits: The TCR gene usage of tumor memory CD4+ T cells clustered together with blood and lymph node memory CD4+ cells and with lymph node naive CD4+ cells. Greatest tumor Treg TCR overlap was with tumor naive CD4+ cells.

The memory fraction was CD4+CD45RO+CD25- cells. This CDR3 has 13 residues. With 5 bases removed from V and 9 bases from J, the gap between germline ends came to 14 bases. This chain links TRBV12-3 or TRBV12-4 with TRBJ2-1; possible D gene TRBD1, 6 bases. Sequencing was done on a sample of tumor-infiltrating memory CD4+ T cells sorted from the breast tumor. Subset in this sample: memory CD4+ T cells, CD4+CD45RO+CD25-. This sequence was found in a female donor with breast cancer. DNA of the CDR3: TGTGCCAGCAGTCAAACAGGGACCGGTGAGCAGTTCTTC. Its protein is CASSQTGTGEQFF.